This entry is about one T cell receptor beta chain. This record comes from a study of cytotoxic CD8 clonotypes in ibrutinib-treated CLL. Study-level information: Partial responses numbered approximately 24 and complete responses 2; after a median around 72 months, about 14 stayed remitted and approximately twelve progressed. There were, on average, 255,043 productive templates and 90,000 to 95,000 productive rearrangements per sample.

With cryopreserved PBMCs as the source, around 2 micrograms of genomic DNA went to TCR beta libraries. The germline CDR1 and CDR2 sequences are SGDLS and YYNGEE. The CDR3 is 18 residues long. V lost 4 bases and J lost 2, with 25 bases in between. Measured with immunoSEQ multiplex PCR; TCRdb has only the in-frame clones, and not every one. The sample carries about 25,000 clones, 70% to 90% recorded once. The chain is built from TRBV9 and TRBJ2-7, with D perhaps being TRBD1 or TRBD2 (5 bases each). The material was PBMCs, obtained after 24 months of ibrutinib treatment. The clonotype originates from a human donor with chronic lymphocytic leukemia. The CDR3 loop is CASSPEGLATGETYEQYF. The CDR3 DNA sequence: TGTGCCAGCAGCCCCGAGGGCCTGGCCACAGGAGAAACCTACGAGCAGTACTTC.